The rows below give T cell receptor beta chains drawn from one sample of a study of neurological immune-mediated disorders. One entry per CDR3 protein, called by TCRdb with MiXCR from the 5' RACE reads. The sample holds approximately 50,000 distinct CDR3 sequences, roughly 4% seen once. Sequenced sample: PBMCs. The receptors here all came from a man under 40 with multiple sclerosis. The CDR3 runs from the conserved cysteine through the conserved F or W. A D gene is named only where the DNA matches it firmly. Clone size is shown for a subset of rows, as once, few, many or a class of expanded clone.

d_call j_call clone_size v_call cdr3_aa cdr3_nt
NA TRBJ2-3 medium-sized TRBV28 CASSLGDPDTQYF TGTGCCAGCAGTTTAGGGGACCCAGATACGCAGTATTTT
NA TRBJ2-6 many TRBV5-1 CASSLRGSGANVLTF TGCGCCAGCTCCCTACGGGGGTCTGGGGCCAACGTCCTGACTTTC
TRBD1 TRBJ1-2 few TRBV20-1 CSAISRDSLIYGYTF TGCAGTGCTATAAGTAGGGACAGCTTGATCTATGGCTACACCTTC
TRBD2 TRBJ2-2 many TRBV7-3 CASSYLAGQNTGELFF TGTGCCAGCAGCTATCTAGCGGGGCAAAACACCGGGGAGCTGTTTTTT
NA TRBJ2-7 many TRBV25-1 CASSERAGTGKQYF TGTGCCAGCAGTGAGCGGGCAGGGACGGGTAAGCAGTACTTC
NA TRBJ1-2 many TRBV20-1 CSAPGRRGNYGYTF TGCAGTGCTCCCGGGCGGAGGGGGAACTATGGCTACACCTTC
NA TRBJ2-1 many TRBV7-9 CASSLEGPHNEQFF TGTGCCAGCAGCTTAGAGGGTCCGCACAATGAGCAGTTCTTC
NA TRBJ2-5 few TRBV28 CASSLRGIQETQYF TGTGCCAGCAGTTTGCGCGGAATCCAAGAGACCCAGTACTTC
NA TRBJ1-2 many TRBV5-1 CATAAGDSQNYGYTF TGCGCCACCGCGGCCGGGGACTCGCAGAACTATGGCTACACCTTC
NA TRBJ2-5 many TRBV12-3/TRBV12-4 CASSLRGSRPLQETQYF TGTGCCAGCAGTTTGCGTGGCAGCCGACCTCTCCAAGAGACCCAGTACTTC
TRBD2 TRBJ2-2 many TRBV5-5 CASSSRSGRGGELFF TGTGCCAGCAGCTCCCGCTCCGGGAGGGGCGGGGAGCTGTTTTTT
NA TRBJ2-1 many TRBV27 CASSLIRPTGNEQFF TGTGCCAGCAGTTTAATCCGTCCCACCGGCAATGAGCAGTTCTTC
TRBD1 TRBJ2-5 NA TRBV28 CASSFRDRGQETQYF TGTGCCAGCAGCTTCCGGGACAGGGGGCAAGAGACCCAGTACTTC
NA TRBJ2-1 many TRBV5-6 CASSSGLNEQFF TGTGCCAGCAGCTCCGGACTCAATGAGCAGTTCTTC
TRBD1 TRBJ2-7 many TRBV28 CASSLRQGSRTYEQYF TGTGCCAGCAGTTTACGACAGGGTTCGAGGACCTACGAGCAGTACTTC
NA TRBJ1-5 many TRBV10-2 CASDQDRNQPQHF TGCGCCAGCGACCAGGACCGCAATCAGCCCCAGCATTTT
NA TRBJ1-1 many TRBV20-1 CSASHSLLNTEAFF TGCAGTGCTAGTCACAGCCTTCTGAACACTGAAGCTTTCTTT
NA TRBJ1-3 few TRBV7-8 CASSSNGERNTIYF TGTGCCAGCAGCTCCAACGGGGAAAGAAACACCATCTATTTT
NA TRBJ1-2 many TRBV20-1 CSARDREMGPNGYTF TGCAGTGCTAGAGATAGGGAAATGGGTCCTAATGGCTACACCTTC
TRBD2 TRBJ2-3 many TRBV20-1 CSAKVTTSGGLGTDTQYF TGCAGTGCTAAGGTCACGACTAGCGGGGGGCTTGGCACAGATACGCAGTATTTT
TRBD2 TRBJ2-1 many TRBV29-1 CSGGRSGEQFF TGCAGTGGCGGGAGGTCAGGTGAGCAGTTCTTC
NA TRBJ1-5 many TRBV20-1 CSAGRGVGGGSQPQHF TGCAGTGCAGGAAGAGGGGTCGGAGGAGGGAGCCAGCCCCAGCATTTT
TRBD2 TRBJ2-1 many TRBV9 CASSVGGTSGSSYNEQFF TGTGCCAGCAGCGTAGGTGGGACTAGCGGGAGCTCCTACAATGAGCAGTTCTTC
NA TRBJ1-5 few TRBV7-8 CASSPITGVRNQPQNF TGTGCCAGCAGCCCTATTACTGGGGTGCGCAATCAGCCCCAGAATTTT
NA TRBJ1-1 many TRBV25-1 CASKTELNTEAFF TGTGCCAGCAAGACAGAACTGAACACTGAAGCTTTCTTT
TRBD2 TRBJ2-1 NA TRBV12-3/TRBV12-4 CASSFTSGGAVDNEQFF TGTGCCAGCAGTTTTACTAGCGGGGGGGCAGTGGACAATGAGCAGTTCTTC
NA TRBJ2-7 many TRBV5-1 CASSLAGTQPYEQYF TGCGCCAGCAGCTTAGCCGGGACACAGCCCTACGAGCAGTACTTC
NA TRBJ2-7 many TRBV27 CASSFGGTAVGEQYF TGTGCCAGCAGTTTTGGGGGGACAGCGGTGGGAGAGCAGTACTTC
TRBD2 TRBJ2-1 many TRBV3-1 CASSQSSGGSYNEQFF TGTGCCAGCAGCCAATCTAGCGGGGGCTCCTACAATGAGCAGTTCTTC
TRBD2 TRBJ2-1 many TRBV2 CASSEAGSGSYYNEQFF TGTGCCAGCAGTGAAGCGGGGAGCGGGAGTTATTACAATGAGCAGTTCTTC
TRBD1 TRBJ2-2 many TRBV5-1 CASRIGQGTPGELFF TGCGCCAGCAGAATTGGACAGGGGACCCCCGGGGAGCTGTTTTTT
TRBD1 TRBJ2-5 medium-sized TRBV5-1 CASSPGQGAQETQYF TGCGCCAGCAGCCCGGGACAGGGGGCACAAGAGACCCAGTACTTC
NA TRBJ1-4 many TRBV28 CASSSPGVQTTLEKLFF TGTGCCAGCAGTTCCCCTGGGGTACAGACAACGCTCGAAAAACTGTTTTTT
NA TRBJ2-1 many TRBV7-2 CASSLYRSEGDEQFF TGTGCCAGCAGCTTATACCGGTCAGAGGGTGATGAGCAGTTCTTC
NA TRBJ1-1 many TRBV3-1 CASSQTGEAFF TGTGCCAGCAGCCAAACCGGTGAAGCTTTCTTT
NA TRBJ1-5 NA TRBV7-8 CANSSNYRDRSNQPQNF TGTGCCAACAGCTCGAATTACAGGGATCGAAGCAATCAGCCCCAGAATTTT
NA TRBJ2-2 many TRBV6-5 CASRGYRNTGELFF TGTGCCAGCAGGGGCTATAGGAACACCGGGGAGCTGTTTTTT
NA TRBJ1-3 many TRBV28 CASTGGGNTIYF TGTGCCAGCACCGGAGGGGGAAACACCATATATTTT
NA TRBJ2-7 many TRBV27 CASSPRTAQREQYF TGTGCCAGCAGTCCCCGGACTGCTCAAAGGGAGCAGTACTTC
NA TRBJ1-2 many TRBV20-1 CSANDVDTF TGCAGTGCCAACGATGTGGACACCTTC
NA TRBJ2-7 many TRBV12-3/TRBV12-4 CASSFEQGPSYEQYF TGTGCCAGCAGCTTTGAACAGGGCCCCTCCTACGAGCAGTACTTC
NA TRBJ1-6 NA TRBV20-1 CSATGTGDSPLNF TGCAGTGCTACCGGGACGGGGGATTCACCCCTCAACTTT
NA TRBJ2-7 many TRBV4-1 CASSQEAGTAQYF TGCGCCAGCAGCCAAGAGGCCGGGACTGCGCAGTACTTC
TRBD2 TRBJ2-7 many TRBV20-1 CSAREGGSEQYF TGCAGTGCTAGAGAGGGGGGGAGCGAGCAGTACTTC
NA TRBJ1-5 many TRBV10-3 CAISESFTDSNQPQHF TGTGCCATCAGTGAGTCGTTCACCGATAGCAATCAGCCCCAGCATTTT
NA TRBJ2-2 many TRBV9 CASGRPYTGELFF TGTGCCAGCGGCCGACCTTACACCGGGGAGCTGTTTTTT
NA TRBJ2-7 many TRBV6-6 CASRNQGGDYEQYF TGTGCCAGCAGAAATCAGGGCGGAGACTACGAGCAGTACTTC
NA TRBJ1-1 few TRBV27 CASSFLGGNTEAFF TGTGCCAGCAGTTTTCTAGGCGGGAACACTGAAGCTTTCTTT